Below, 18 T cell receptor beta chains from the same sample are listed, as sequenced in a study of T cell changes during pregnancy in multiple sclerosis. This table comes from immunoSEQ multiplex PCR, and its TCRdb copy is limited to in-frame clones, with some not included. The table shows about 110,000 clones, with 85% to 95% occurring only once. The input for sequencing was peripheral blood, taken after pregnancy. The origin of the receptors is a female donor with multiple sclerosis, enrolled in a pregnancy study.

CDR3 sequence: CASSPAGVRGYTF. The CDR3 region has the DNA TGCGCCAGCAGCCCTGCGGGAGTACGGGGCTACACCTTC. The chain has TRBV5-1 and TRBJ1-2; D not certain. V was cut by 4 bases and J by 8 bases, with 15 bases left in between. Germline V lookup: CDR1 SGHRS, CDR2 YFSETQ. The CDR3 sequence is 13 residues long.

The chain joins TRBV7-2 to TRBJ2-3; D ambiguous. The CDR3 length is 14 residues. V shed 1 base and J shed 0 bases, with 5 bases lying between them. Per the germline V gene, CDR1 is SGHTA and CDR2 is FQGNSA. DNA of the CDR3: TGTGCCAGCAGCTTAGACATCAGCACAGATACGCAGTATTTT. This sequence encodes CASSLDISTDTQYF. The complete variable domain, with remaining parts taken from reference TRBV7-2 and TRBJ2-3, reads GAGVSQSPSNKVTEKGKDVELRCDPISGHTALYWYRQSLGQGLEFLIYFQGNSAPDKSGLPSDRFSAERTGGSVSTLTIQRTQQEDSAVYLCASSLDISTDTQYFGPGTRLTVL.

This clone was detected only once. The CDR3 sequence is CASSIQGGSGNTIYF. The CDR3, as DNA: TGTGCCAGCAGCATTCAGGGGGGCTCTGGAAACACCATATATTTT. The chain carries TRBV10-3 and TRBJ1-3; 7 bases map to TRBD1. V shed 10 bases, J shed 0 bases, and the junction held 9 bases outside the gene matches. CDR3 length equals 15 residues. Looked up from germline, CDR1 is ENHRY and CDR2 is SYGVKD.

The chain joins TRBV2 to TRBJ2-7; TRBD2 matches at 7 bases. Germline V gene sequence: CDR1 SNHLY, CDR2 FYNNEI. The CDR3 is 15 amino acids. Trimming took 1 base from V and 2 from J; bases not matched to a gene: 5. CDR3 sequence: CASSEGASGTYEQYF. The CDR3 DNA reads TGTGCCAGCAGTGAAGGGGCTAGCGGCACCTACGAGCAGTACTTC.

The V call is TRBV7-2, the J call TRBJ2-2; possibly TRBD2 for D (5 bases). Trimming took off 5 bases at V and 11 bases at J, with 18 bases between the two ends. Germline V gene data show CDR1 as SGHTA and CDR2 as FQGNSA. The length of the CDR3 is 14 residues. The CDR3 sequence is CASSPSRTSIELFF. The CDR3 DNA sequence: TGTGCCAGCAGCCCGTCCCGGACTTCTATCGAGCTGTTTTTT.

The J gene is TRBJ2-3, the V gene TRBV5-1, with 10 positions matching TRBD1. CDR1 and CDR2 (germline): SGHRS, YFSETQ. V trimming: 2 bases; J trimming: 3 bases; junction bases outside the gene matches: 3. This CDR3 comprises 15 residues. CDR3 amino acids: CASSLWTGGTDTQYF. CDR3 DNA sequence: TGCGCCAGCAGCTTATGGACAGGGGGGACAGATACGCAGTATTTT.

The chain uses TRBV7-3 and TRBJ1-2; D gene unclear. CDR1 and CDR2 (germline): SGHTA, FQGTGA. Deletions cut 3 bases from V and 7 bases from J, with 12 bases between. The CDR3 totals 13 residues. This CDR3 reads CASSFSGHSGYTF. CDR3 in DNA: TGTGCCAGCAGCTTCTCTGGGCATAGTGGCTACACCTTC.

This clone showed up just once. This chain connects TRBV5-4 to TRBJ2-1; 9 nucleotides match TRBD2. CDR3 length equals 16 residues. The V gene's germline CDR1 is SGHNT and CDR2 YYREEE (reference sequence). J was trimmed by 5 bases and V by 0 bases; bases with no gene match: 6. The CDR3 bases are TGTGCCAGCAGCTTGGGCGGCGGGGGGGACGACAATGAGCAGTTCTTC. It codes for CASSLGGGGDDNEQFF. Full variable domain (rest looked up from reference TRBV5-4 and TRBJ2-1): ETGVTQSPTHLIKTRGQQVTLRCSSQSGHNTVSWYQQALGQGPQFIFQYYREEENGRGNFPPRFSGLQFPNYSSELNVNALELDDSALYLCASSLGGGGDDNEQFFGPGTRLTVL.

This clone has only one observation. For the CDR3, the DNA is TGTGCCAGTAACCCACGGACAGGACAAAGGTACTTC. This encodes CASNPRTGQRYF. J is TRBJ2-4 and V is TRBV19; TRBD1 aligns across 7 bases. After removal of 7 bases from V and 15 bases from J, the junction contained 12 bases not matched to a gene. The CDR3 consists of 12 residues. CDR1 is LNHDA and CDR2 is SQIVND in the germline V gene (reference sequence).

The genes are TRBV19 and TRBJ2-7, with TRBD1 as a possible D gene (6 bases). Trimming cost V 4 bases and J 5 bases, with 18 bases left between them. The CDR3 has 15 amino acids. Germline CDR1 LNHDA, CDR2 SQIVND (reference sequence). The CDR3 loop reads CASSTTHRGKDEQYF. CDR3 bases: TGTGCCAGTAGTACAACCCATAGGGGGAAGGACGAGCAGTACTTC. The full variable domain, its missing parts supplied by reference TRBV19 and TRBJ2-7, is DGGITQSPKYLFRKEGQNVTLSCEQNLNHDAMYWYRQDPGQGLRLIYYSQIVNDFQKGDIAEGYSVSREKKESFPLTVTSAQKNPTAFYLCASSTTHRGKDEQYFGPGTRLTVT.

CDR3 protein: CASSTRGVSGNTIYF. The CDR3, as DNA: TGTGCCAGCTCGACCCGGGGGGTCTCTGGAAACACCATATATTTT. This chain uses TRBV6-5 with TRBJ1-3; tentatively, D is TRBD1 (5 bases). Germline CDR1 and CDR2: MNHEY and SVGAGI. Between the trimmed V and J ends, which lost 8 bases and 0 bases, there was a span of 14 bases. This CDR3 spans 15 amino acids.

This sequence joins TRBV27 and TRBJ2-3, with 12 positions matching TRBD2. The J segment lost 6 bases and the V segment lost 5 bases, leaving 12 bases of the junction unmatched. The CDR3 covers 17 residues. Looked up from germline, CDR1 is MNHEY and CDR2 is SMNVEV (reference sequence). CDR3 residues: CASSPGLAGPVWDTQYF. CDR3 bases: TGTGCCAGCAGTCCCGGACTAGCGGGGCCAGTCTGGGATACGCAGTATTTT.

The chain uses TRBV5-1 and TRBJ2-5; 8 positions agree with TRBD2. This CDR3 has 17 amino acids. V trimming: 3 bases; J trimming: 6 bases; junction bases outside the gene matches: 16. The germline V gene encodes CDR1 SGHRS and CDR2 YFSETQ. The CDR3 loop is CASSSRVPRGAVKTQYF. CDR3 bases: TGCGCCAGCAGCTCAAGAGTCCCGCGGGGGGCCGTAAAGACCCAGTACTTC.

The genes are TRBV27 and TRBJ2-7; D might be TRBD2 (5 bases). Trimming cost V 6 bases and J 5 bases, with 17 bases left between them. This CDR3 spans 14 amino acids. Germline V gene sequence: CDR1 MNHEY, CDR2 SMNVEV (reference sequence). CDR3: CASRSRASVNEQYF. CDR3 sequence (DNA): TGTGCCAGCAGATCGAGGGCCTCTGTCAACGAGCAGTACTTC.

This clone was seen only once. The rearrangement joins TRBV9 to TRBJ1-1; 9 nucleotides line up with TRBD1. The germline V gene has CDR1 SGDLS and CDR2 YYNGEE. The junction had 13 bases not matched to a gene; V was cut back by 4 bases and J by 0 bases. The CDR3 is made up of 18 amino acids. The chain's CDR3 is CASSLKPGQGSMNTEAFF. The CDR3 nucleotides are TGTGCCAGCAGCCTCAAACCGGGACAGGGCTCAATGAACACTGAAGCTTTCTTT.

The chain carries TRBV5-4 and TRBJ2-3; D call uncertain. The V and J ends lost 2 bases and 2 bases respectively, with 15 bases between them. The CDR3 contains 16 residues. Germline V gives CDR1 SGHNT, CDR2 YYREEE (reference sequence). CDR3 nucleotide sequence: TGTGCCAGCAGCTTCGGTGGGCTTTATGACACAGATACGCAGTATTTT. This codes for CASSFGGLYDTDTQYF.

The V gene is TRBV14, the J gene TRBJ2-7, with 9 positions matching TRBD2. J gave up 1 base and V 4 bases, and 11 bases lay outside the gene matches. CDR3 size: 17 residues. CDR1 is SGHDN and CDR2 is FVKESK in the germline V gene. CDR3: CASSPRRGAGGSYEQYF. CDR3 DNA sequence: TGTGCCAGCAGCCCCCGGAGGGGGGCGGGAGGGTCCTACGAGCAGTACTTC.

The rearrangement joins TRBV28 to TRBJ1-1; D not resolved. CDR3 length: 15 amino acids. With 6 bases removed from V and 1 base from J, the gap between germline ends came to 15 bases. Per the germline V gene, CDR1 is MDHEN and CDR2 is SYDVKM. CDR3 sequence: CASRLLGPGNTEAFF. The CDR3 DNA sequence: TGTGCCAGCAGACTCTTGGGCCCAGGGAACACTGAAGCTTTCTTT. Full variable domain (missing parts from reference TRBV28 and TRBJ1-1): DVKVTQSSRYLVKRTGEKVFLECVQDMDHENMFWYRQDPGLGLRLIYFSYDVKMKEKGDIPEGYSVSREKKERFSLILESASTNQTSMYLCASRLLGPGNTEAFFGQGTRLTVV.